Listed below are T cell receptor beta chains from one sample, sequenced in a study of cytomegalovirus exposure and HLA in healthy donors. Produced via immunoSEQ multiplex PCR; TCRdb's table is partial and in-frame only. This table holds about 110,000 clones, approximately 82% found once. Sample: PBMCs. The receptors were sampled from a man younger than 45 in good health and CMV-seropositive. Both conserved end residues are part of each CDR3. D genes are given only for firm matches. Size is stated for part of the rows, as once, few or many counts, or as a class when the clone is expanded.

TRBD2 TRBJ2-2 - TRBV27 CASSLTSAGGELFF TGTGCCAGCAGTTTAACTAGCGCAGGCGGGGAGCTGTTTTTT
- TRBJ2-7 - TRBV6-5 CASSYRGGNEQYF TGTGCCAGCAGTTACAGGGGGGGCAACGAGCAGTACTTC
- TRBJ1-2 - TRBV30 CAWYPSGGYGYTF TGTGCCTGGTATCCCTCGGGGGGCTATGGCTACACCTTC
- TRBJ2-3 - TRBV15 CATNGGKITDTQYF TGTGCCACCAACGGTGGTAAAATCACAGATACGCAGTATTTT
TRBD1 TRBJ1-4 - TRBV5-8 CASSFGRTGQPNEKLFF TGTGCCAGCAGCTTCGGCCGGACGGGACAGCCTAATGAAAAACTGTTTTTT
TRBD1 TRBJ2-7 - TRBV6-4 CASSDSMDRVYEQYF TGTGCCAGCAGTGACTCGATGGACAGGGTCTACGAGCAGTACTTC
- TRBJ2-1 few TRBV4-2 CASSQAGPAISYNEQFF TGTGCCAGCAGCCAAGCCGGTCCCGCGATCTCCTACAATGAGCAGTTCTTC
- TRBJ2-5 once TRBV7-6 CASSLTNRETQYF TGTGCCAGCAGCTTAACCAACCGGGAGACCCAGTACTTC
TRBD2 TRBJ2-4 - TRBV7-9 CASSLDAGGLNIQYF TGTGCCAGCAGCTTAGATGCGGGGGGGCTAAACATTCAGTACTTC
- TRBJ1-5 few TRBV4-1 CASSQDHSNQPQHF TGCGCCAGCAGCCAAGATCATAGCAATCAGCCCCAGCATTTT
TRBD1 TRBJ2-3 once TRBV6-6 CASSARGTGSTDTQYF TGTGCCAGCAGTGCTCGGGGGACAGGGTCCACAGATACGCAGTATTTT
TRBD2 TRBJ2-2 - TRBV5-4 CASGLAGPGELFF TGTGCCAGTGGACTAGCGGGCCCCGGGGAGCTGTTTTTT
- TRBJ1-6 once TRBV21-1 CASSELTPLHF TGTGCCAGCAGCGAACTTACTCCCCTCCACTTT
- TRBJ1-1 - TRBV7-6 CASSRTALNTEAFF TGTGCCAGCAGTAGGACAGCCTTGAACACTGAAGCTTTCTTT
- TRBJ2-7 - TRBV28 CASSTQGWSLYEQYF TGTGCCAGCAGTACCCAGGGGTGGTCTTTGTACGAGCAGTACTTC
TRBD2 TRBJ2-3 - TRBV6-1 CASRSGGADTQYF TGTGCCAGCAGGAGCGGGGGAGCAGATACGCAGTATTTT
- TRBJ2-7 - TRBV6-1 CASSETESYEQYF TGTGCCAGCAGCGAGACTGAGTCCTACGAGCAGTACTTC